This TCR beta chain comes out of a study of T cells in Graves' hyperthyroidism and ophthalmopathy. The study, taken as a whole, reports: Most clonotypes expanded in thyroid above 0.001 were likewise present in blood.

The CDR3 length is 13 residues. Germline lookup yields CDR1 LNHDA and CDR2 SQIVND (reference sequence). The V and J ends lost 6 bases and 6 bases respectively, with 14 bases between them. Amplified TCR beta CDR3 regions came from RNA transcripts. The HTBI primer set drove a first-round RT-PCR of the TCR CDR3. From the multiplex PCR reads, TCRdb called clonotypes with MiXCR, one entry per CDR3 protein. The table has approximately 480,000 distinct CDR3 sequences, less than 25% seen once. As for this clonotype: Its specificity is not known.

The clonotype comes from a man between 18 and 35 years old with Graves' hyperthyroidism. The specimen sequenced was blood. The V gene is TRBV19, the J gene TRBJ1-2; maybe TRBD1 (6 bases). The CDR3 DNA reads as TGTGCCAGTAGCCCTTGGGGGGGCGATGGCTACACCTTC. Its protein is CASSPWGGDGYTF.